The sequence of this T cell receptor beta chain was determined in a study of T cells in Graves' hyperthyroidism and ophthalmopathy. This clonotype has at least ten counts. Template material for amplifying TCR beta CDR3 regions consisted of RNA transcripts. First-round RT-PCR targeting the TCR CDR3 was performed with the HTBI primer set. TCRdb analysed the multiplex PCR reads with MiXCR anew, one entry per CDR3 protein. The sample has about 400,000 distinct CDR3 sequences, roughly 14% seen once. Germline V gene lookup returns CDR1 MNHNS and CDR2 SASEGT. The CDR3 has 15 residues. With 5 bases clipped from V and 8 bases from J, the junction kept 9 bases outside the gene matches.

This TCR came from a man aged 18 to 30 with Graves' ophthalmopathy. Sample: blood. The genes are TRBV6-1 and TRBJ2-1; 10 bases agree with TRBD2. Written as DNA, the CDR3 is TGTGCCAGCAGTTATACTAGCGGGAATATCGATGAGCAGTTCTTC. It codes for CASSYTSGNIDEQFF.